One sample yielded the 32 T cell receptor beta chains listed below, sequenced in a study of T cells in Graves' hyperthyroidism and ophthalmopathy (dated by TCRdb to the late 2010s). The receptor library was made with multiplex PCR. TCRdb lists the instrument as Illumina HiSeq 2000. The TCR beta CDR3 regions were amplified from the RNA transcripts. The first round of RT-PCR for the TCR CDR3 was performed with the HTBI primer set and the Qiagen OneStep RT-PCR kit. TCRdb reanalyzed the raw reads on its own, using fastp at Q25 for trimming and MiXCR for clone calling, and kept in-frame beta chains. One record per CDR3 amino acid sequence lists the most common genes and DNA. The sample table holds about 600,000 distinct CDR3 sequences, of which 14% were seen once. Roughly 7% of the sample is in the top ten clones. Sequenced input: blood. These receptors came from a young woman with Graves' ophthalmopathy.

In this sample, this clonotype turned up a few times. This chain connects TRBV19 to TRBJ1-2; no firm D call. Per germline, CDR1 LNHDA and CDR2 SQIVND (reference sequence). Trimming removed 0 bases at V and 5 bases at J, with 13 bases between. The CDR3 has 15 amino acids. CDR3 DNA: TGTGCCAGTAGTATAGATCTGGGCAGAAGATATGGCTACACCTTC. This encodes CASSIDLGRRYGYTF.

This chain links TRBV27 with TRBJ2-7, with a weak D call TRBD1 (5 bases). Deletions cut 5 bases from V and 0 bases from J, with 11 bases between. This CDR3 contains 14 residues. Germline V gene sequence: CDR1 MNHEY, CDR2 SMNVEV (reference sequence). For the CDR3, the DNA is TGTGCCAGCAGTGGTGGGGCCAGCTCCTACGAGCAGTACTTC. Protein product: CASSGGASSYEQYF.

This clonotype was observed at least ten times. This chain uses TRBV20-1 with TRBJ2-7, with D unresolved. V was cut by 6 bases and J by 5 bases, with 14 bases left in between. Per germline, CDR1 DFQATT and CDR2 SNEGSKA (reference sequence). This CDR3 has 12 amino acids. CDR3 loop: CSALAVVDEQYF. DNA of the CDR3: TGCAGTGCATTAGCTGTAGTCGACGAGCAGTACTTC.

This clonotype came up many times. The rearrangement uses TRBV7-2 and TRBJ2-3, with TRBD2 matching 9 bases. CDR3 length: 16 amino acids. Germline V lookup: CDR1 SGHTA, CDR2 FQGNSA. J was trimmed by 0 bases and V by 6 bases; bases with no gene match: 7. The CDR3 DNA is TGTGCCAGCAGTGCAATAGCGGGAGAGAGCACAGATACGCAGTATTTT. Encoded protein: CASSAIAGESTDTQYF.

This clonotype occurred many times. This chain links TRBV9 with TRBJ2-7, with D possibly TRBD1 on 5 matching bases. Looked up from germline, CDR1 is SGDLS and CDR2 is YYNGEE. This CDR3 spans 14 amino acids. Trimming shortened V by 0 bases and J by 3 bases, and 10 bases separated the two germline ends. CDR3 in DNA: TGTGCCAGCAGCGTAGGGACAAAACACTACGAGCAGTACTTC. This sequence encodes CASSVGTKHYEQYF.

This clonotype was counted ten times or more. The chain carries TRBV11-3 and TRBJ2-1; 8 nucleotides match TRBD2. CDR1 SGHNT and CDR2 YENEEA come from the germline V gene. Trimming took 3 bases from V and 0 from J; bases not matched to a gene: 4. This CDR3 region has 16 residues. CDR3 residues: CASSFLSGVSYNEQFF. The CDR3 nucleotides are TGTGCCAGCAGCTTCCTTAGCGGGGTCTCCTACAATGAGCAGTTCTTC.

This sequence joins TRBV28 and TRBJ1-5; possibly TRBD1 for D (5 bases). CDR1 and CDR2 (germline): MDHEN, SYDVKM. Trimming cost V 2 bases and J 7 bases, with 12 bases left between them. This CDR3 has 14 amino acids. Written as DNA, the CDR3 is TGTGCCAGCAGTTTACAGGGCCTCATACAGCCCCAGCATTTT. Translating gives CASSLQGLIQPQHF.

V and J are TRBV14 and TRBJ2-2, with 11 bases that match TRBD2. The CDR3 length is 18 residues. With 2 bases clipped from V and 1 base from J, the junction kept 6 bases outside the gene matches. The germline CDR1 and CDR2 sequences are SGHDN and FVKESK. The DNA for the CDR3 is TGTGCCAGCAGCCAACGGACAGGGACTAGCGGGAACACCGGGGAGCTGTTTTTT. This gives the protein CASSQRTGTSGNTGELFF.

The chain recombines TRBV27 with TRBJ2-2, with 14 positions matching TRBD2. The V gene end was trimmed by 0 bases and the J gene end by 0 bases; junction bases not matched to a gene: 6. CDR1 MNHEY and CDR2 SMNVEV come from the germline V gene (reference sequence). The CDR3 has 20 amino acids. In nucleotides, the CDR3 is TGTGCCAGCAGTTTATCGCACGGGACTAGCGGGAGTGCGAACACCGGGGAGCTGTTTTTT. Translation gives CASSLSHGTSGSANTGELFF.

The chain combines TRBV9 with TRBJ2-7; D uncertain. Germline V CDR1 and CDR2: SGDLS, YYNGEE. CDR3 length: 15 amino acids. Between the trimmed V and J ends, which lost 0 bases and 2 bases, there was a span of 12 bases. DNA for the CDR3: TGTGCCAGCAGCGTAGGAGCGTGGGCCGCCTACGAGCAGTACTTC. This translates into CASSVGAWAAYEQYF.

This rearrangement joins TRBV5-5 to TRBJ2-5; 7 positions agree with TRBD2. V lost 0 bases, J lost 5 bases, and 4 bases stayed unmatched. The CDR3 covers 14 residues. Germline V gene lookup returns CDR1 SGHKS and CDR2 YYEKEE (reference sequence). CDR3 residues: CASSLGGGMETQYF. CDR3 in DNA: TGTGCCAGCAGCTTGGGGGGGGGAATGGAGACCCAGTACTTC.

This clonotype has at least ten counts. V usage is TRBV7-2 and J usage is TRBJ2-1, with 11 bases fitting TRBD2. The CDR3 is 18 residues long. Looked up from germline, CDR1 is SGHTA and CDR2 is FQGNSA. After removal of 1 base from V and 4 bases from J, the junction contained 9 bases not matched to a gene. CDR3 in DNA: TGTGCCAGCAGCTTAGGACGTCGACTAGCGGGACCATACAATGAGCAGTTCTTC. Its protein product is CASSLGRRLAGPYNEQFF.

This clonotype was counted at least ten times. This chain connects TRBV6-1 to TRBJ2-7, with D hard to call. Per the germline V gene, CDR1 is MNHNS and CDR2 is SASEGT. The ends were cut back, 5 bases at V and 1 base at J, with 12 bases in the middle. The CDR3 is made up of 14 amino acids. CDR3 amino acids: CASSKTGGSYEQYF. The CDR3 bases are TGTGCCAGCAGTAAAACGGGTGGATCCTACGAGCAGTACTTC.

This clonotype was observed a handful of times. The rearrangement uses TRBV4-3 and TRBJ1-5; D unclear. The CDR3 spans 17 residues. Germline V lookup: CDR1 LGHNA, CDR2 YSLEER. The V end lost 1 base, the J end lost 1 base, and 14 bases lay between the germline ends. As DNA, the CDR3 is TGCGCCAGCAGCCAAGTGATAATGGCGGACAGCAATCAGCCCCAGCATTTT. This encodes CASSQVIMADSNQPQHF.

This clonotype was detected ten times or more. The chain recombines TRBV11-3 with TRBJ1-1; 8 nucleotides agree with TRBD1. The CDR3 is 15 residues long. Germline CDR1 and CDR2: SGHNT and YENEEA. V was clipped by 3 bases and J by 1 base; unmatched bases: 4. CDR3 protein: CASSFSGTGNTEAFF. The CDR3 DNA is TGTGCCAGCAGCTTTTCCGGGACAGGGAACACTGAAGCTTTCTTT.

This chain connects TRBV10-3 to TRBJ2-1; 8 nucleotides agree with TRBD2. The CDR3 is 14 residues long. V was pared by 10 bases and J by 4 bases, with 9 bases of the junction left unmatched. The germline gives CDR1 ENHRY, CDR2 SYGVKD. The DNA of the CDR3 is TGTGCCACCTTGAGCGGGGGCCTTTACAATGAGCAGTTCTTC. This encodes CATLSGGLYNEQFF.

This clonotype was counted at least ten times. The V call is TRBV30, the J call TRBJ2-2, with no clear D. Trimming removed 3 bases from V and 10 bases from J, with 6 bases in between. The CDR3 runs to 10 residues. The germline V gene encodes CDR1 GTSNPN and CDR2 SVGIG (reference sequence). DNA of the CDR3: TGTGCCTGGAGCGCCACGGAGCTGTTTTTT. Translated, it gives CAWSATELFF.

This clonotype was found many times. CDR3 region: CASSLGAQRENEQFF. The CDR3 DNA is TGTGCCAGCAGCTTAGGGGCTCAACGGGAAAATGAGCAGTTCTTC. The chain combines TRBV7-9 with TRBJ2-1; D perhaps matches TRBD2 (5 bases). CDR3 length: 15 amino acids. Germline V gene lookup returns CDR1 SEHNR and CDR2 FQNEAQ (reference sequence). Trimming shortened V by 1 base and J by 7 bases, and 14 bases separated the two germline ends.

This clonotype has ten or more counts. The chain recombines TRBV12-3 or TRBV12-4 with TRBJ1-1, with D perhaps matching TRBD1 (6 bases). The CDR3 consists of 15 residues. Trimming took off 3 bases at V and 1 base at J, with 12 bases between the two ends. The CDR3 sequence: CASSFSPTGNTEAFF. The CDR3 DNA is TGTGCCAGCAGTTTTTCACCGACAGGGAACACTGAAGCTTTCTTT.

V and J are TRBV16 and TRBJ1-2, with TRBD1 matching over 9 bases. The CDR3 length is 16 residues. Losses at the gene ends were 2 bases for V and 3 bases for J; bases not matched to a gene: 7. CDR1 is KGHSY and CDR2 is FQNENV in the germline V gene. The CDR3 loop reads CASSQRRDRADYGYTF. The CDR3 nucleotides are TGTGCCAGCAGCCAAAGGAGGGACAGGGCGGACTATGGCTACACCTTC. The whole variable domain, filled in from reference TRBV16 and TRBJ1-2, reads GEEVAQTPKHLVRGEGQKAKLYCAPIKGHSYVFWYQQVLKNEFKFLISFQNENVFDETGMPKERFSAKCLPNSPCSLEIQATKLEDSAVYFCASSQRRDRADYGYTFGSGTRLTVV.

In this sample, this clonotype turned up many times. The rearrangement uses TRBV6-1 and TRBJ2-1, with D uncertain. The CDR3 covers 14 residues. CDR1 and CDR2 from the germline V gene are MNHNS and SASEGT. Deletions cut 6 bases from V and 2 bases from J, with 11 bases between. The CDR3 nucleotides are TGTGCCAGCAGAGTAGGAGATACCTACAATGAGCAGTTCTTC. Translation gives CASRVGDTYNEQFF.

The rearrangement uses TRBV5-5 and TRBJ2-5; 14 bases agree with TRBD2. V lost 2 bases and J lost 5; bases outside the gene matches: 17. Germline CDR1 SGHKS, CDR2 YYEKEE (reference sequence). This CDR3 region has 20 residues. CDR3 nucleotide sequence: TGTGCCAGCAGCTTAGGACTGACTAGCGGGAGGGCCTGGTTTAGGGAGACCCAGTACTTC. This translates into CASSLGLTSGRAWFRETQYF.

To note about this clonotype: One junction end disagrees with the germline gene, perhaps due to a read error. The CDR3 sequence: CVSRATGGGAQYF. Here the CDR3 DNA reads TGTGTCAGCAGGGCCACAGGGGGGGGGGCCCAGTACTTC. The chain has TRBV28 and TRBJ2-5, with D possibly matching TRBD1 (8 bases). In germline, CDR1 is MDHEN, CDR2 SYDVKM. The CDR3 has 13 amino acids. Full variable domain (remainder filled in from reference TRBV28 and TRBJ2-5): DVKVTQSSRYLVKRTGEKVFLECVQDMDHENMFWYRQDPGLGLRLIYFSYDVKMKEKGDIPEGYSVSREKKERFSLILESASTNQTSMYLCVSRATGGGAQYFGPGTRLLVL.

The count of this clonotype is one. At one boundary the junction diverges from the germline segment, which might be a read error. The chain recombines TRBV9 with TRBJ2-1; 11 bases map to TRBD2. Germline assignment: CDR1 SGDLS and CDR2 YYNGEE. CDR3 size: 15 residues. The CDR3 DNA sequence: TGTGCCAGCACCCCGATGGGGACTAGCGGCAATGAGAAGTTCTTC. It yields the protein CASTPMGTSGNEKFF.

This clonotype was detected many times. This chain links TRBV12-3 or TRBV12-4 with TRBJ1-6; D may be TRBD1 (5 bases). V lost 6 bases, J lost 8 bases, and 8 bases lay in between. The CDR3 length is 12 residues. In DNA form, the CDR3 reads TGTGCCAGCAGGGGGGGGGATTCACCCCTCCACTTT. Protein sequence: CASRGGDSPLHF.

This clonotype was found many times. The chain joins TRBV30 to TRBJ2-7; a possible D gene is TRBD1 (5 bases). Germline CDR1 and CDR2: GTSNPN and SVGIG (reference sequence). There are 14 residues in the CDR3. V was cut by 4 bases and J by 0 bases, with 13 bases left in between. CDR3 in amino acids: CAWTHLRVSYEQYF. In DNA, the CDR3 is TGTGCCTGGACGCACCTCAGGGTCTCCTACGAGCAGTACTTC.

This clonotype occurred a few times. Here the CDR3 reads CSARDPPGVDNEQFF. CDR3 nucleotides: TGCAGTGCTAGAGATCCCCCAGGGGTGGACAATGAGCAGTTCTTC. J is TRBJ2-1 and V is TRBV20-1, with a tentative D call TRBD1 (6 bases). V gave up 0 bases and J gave up 5 bases, with 14 bases separating them. Germline values: CDR1 DFQATT, CDR2 SNEGSKA (reference sequence). This CDR3 is built from 15 residues.

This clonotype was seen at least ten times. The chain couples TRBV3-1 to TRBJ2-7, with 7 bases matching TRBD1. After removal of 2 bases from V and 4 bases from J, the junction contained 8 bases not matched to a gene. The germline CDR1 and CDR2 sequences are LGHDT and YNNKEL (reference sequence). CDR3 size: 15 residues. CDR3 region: CASSQWDSLDYEQYF. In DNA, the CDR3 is TGTGCCAGCAGCCAATGGGACAGCCTTGATTACGAGCAGTACTTC.

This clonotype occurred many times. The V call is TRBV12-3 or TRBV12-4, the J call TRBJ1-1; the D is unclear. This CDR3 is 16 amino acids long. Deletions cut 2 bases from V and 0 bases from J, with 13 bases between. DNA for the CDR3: TGTGCCAGCAGTTTATCTCGGCAGCCGATGAACACTGAAGCTTTCTTT. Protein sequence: CASSLSRQPMNTEAFF.

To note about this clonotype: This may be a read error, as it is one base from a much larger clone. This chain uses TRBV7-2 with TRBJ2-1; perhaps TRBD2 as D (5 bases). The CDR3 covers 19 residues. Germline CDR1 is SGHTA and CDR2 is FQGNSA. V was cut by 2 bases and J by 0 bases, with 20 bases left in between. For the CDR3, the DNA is TGTGCCAGCAGCTTATCTTCGGGGTGGCGGATGGGCTCCTACAATGAGCAGTTCTTC. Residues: CASSLSSGWRMGSYNEQFF.

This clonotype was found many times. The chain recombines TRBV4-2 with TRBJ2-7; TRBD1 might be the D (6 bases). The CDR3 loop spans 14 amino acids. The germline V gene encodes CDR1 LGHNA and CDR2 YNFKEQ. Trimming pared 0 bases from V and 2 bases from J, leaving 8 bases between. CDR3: CASSQDRTAYEQYF. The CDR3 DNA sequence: TGTGCCAGCAGCCAAGATAGGACAGCCTACGAGCAGTACTTC.

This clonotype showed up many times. CDR3 sequence reads: CASSPPNRGLYEKLFF. DNA of the CDR3: TGTGCCAGCAGCCCGCCCAACAGGGGGCTTTATGAAAAACTGTTTTTT. This sequence joins TRBV7-8 and TRBJ1-4; TRBD1 matches at 9 bases. The V and J ends lost 5 bases and 6 bases, in that order; junction bases with no gene match: 10. The CDR3 extends over 16 amino acids. Germline V gene lookup returns CDR1 SGHVS and CDR2 FQNEAQ. Complete variable domain (other parts from reference TRBV7-8 and TRBJ1-4): GAGVSQSPRYKVAKRGQDVALRCDPISGHVSLFWYQQALGQGPEFLTYFQNEAQLDKSGLPSDRFFAERPEGSVSTLKIQRTQQEDSAVYLCASSPPNRGLYEKLFFGSGTQLSVL.